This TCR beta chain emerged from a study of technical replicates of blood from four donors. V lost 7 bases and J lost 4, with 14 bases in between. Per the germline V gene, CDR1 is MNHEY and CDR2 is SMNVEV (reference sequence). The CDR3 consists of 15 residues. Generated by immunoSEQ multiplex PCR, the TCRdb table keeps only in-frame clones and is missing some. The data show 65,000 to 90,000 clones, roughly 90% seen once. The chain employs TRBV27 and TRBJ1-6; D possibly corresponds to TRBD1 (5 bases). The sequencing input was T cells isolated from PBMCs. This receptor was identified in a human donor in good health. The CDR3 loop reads CASTPTVVYNSPLHF. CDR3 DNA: TGTGCCAGCACCCCGACAGTCGTTTATAATTCACCCCTCCACTTT.